The rows below give T cell receptor beta chains drawn from one sample of a study of CD8 T cells in Susac syndrome. TCRdb re-called the immunoSEQ multiplex PCR reads with MiXCR, one entry per CDR3 protein. Of 330,000 or so distinct CDR3 sequences detected, almost 85% appear once; the ten largest clones hold 0.21%. Source material: CD8+ T cells from PBMCs. These receptors all come from a human donor with multiple sclerosis. Each CDR3 is given with its conserved first and last residue. Each record gives: CDR3 DNA, CDR3 protein, clone size, V gene, J gene, D gene. D genes are given only for firm matches. The size of a clone is reported for some rows only, either as once, few or many, or as a class for expanded clones.

TGTGCCAGCAGTTCCAGTGCCACAACCACCGGGGAGCTGTTTTTT	CASSSSATTTGELFF	-	TRBV28	TRBJ2-2	-
TGCGCCAGCAGCTATGGGGGGGTAGGAATGAACACTGAAGCTTTCTTT	CASSYGGVGMNTEAFF	-	TRBV4-1	TRBJ1-1	-
TGTGCCAGCAGCCACCGGACAGGGAGGCAGCCCCAGCATTTT	CASSHRTGRQPQHF	-	TRBV5-8	TRBJ1-5	TRBD1
TGTGCCAGCAGTTTGGACAGGGGTTTTTACAATGAGCAGTTCTTC	CASSLDRGFYNEQFF	-	TRBV27	TRBJ2-1	TRBD1
TGTGCCAGCAGTCTAGAATCCGAAGCTTTCTTT	CASSLESEAFF	once	TRBV28	TRBJ1-1	-
TGTGCCAGCAGTTGGGGACAGGGGTGGACTGAAGCTTTCTTT	CASSWGQGWTEAFF	once	TRBV6-2/TRBV6-3	TRBJ1-1	TRBD1
TGCGCCAGCAGCCAAGACGCGAAGGGGACAGGGTCCTACGAGCAGTACTTC	CASSQDAKGTGSYEQYF	-	TRBV4-3	TRBJ2-7	TRBD1
TGTGCCAGCAGTTTTCGACAGGGGAGCACTGAAGCTTTCTTT	CASSFRQGSTEAFF	-	TRBV28	TRBJ1-1	TRBD1
TGTGCCAGCAGCCCATCCGGGACTAGCGCAAGCGAGCAGTTCTTC	CASSPSGTSASEQFF	-	TRBV13	TRBJ2-1	TRBD2
TGTGCCACCAGTGTGCAGGGCGGCACCGGGGAGCTGTTTTTT	CATSVQGGTGELFF	-	TRBV24-1	TRBJ2-2	-
TGTGCCAGCAGTTCCCCCGAGGACTTCGGCGAGCAGTACTTC	CASSSPEDFGEQYF	-	TRBV28	TRBJ2-7	-
TGTGCCAGCAGCTTAGCGCGGGGCCCCAATGAGCAGTTCTTC	CASSLARGPNEQFF	-	TRBV7-9	TRBJ2-1	-
TGTGCCAGCAGTGAATCTACAGGGAACAATCAGCCCCAGCATTTT	CASSESTGNNQPQHF	-	TRBV25-1	TRBJ1-5	-
TGTGCCATCAGTGCAGCTCCGCCTAACTATGGCTACACCTTC	CAISAAPPNYGYTF	-	TRBV10-3	TRBJ1-2	-
TGTGCCAGCAGTGTGGACGGCAATCAGCCCCAGCATTTT	CASSVDGNQPQHF	few	TRBV9	TRBJ1-5	-
TGTGCCAGCAGTTACTCGGTGGGAGGGGAGACCCAGTACTTC	CASSYSVGGETQYF	-	TRBV6-5	TRBJ2-5	TRBD2
TGTGCCAGCAGGTCCACCAACGTTATCTACGAGCAGTACTTC	CASRSTNVIYEQYF	-	TRBV6-2/TRBV6-3	TRBJ2-7	-
TGTGCCGGCAGCGGGACAGGGTTCGAGCAGTACTTC	CAGSGTGFEQYF	few	TRBV13	TRBJ2-7	TRBD1
TGCAGTGCTGGACCTTTAGCGGGCCCTAACTACGAGCAGTACTTC	CSAGPLAGPNYEQYF	-	TRBV20-1	TRBJ2-7	TRBD2
TGTGCCAGTAGTCCGATGACAGGGAGCTCCGGGGAGCTGTTTTTT	CASSPMTGSSGELFF	few	TRBV19	TRBJ2-2	TRBD1
TGCGCCAGCAGCCAAACGGGAGCTTCGGCCTACGAGCAGTACTTC	CASSQTGASAYEQYF	-	TRBV4-3	TRBJ2-7	-
TGTGCCAGCAGCATTGGACAGGGCAATGAGCAGTTCTTC	CASSIGQGNEQFF	few	TRBV7-3	TRBJ2-1	TRBD1
TGTGCCATCAGCTGGGACGGTACCTACAATGAGCAGTTCTTC	CAISWDGTYNEQFF	-	TRBV10-3	TRBJ2-1	-
TGTGCCTCGGGTCGGGTAGATAGCTCCTACGAGCAGTACTTC	CASGRVDSSYEQYF	once	TRBV30	TRBJ2-7	-
TGTGCCAGCAGTTTATGGAGGGAGGCGCCCCAGCATTTT	CASSLWREAPQHF	-	TRBV28	TRBJ1-5	-
TGTGCCAGTAGCTTCCAGGCAGCGTCCTACGAGCAGTACTTC	CASSFQAASYEQYF	few	TRBV19	TRBJ2-7	-
TGTGCCAGCAGCAAAGGGTACAGCTCCGACCATAACTATGGCTACACCTTC	CASSKGYSSDHNYGYTF	-	TRBV21-1	TRBJ1-2	-
TGTGCCAGCAGTTACTCCACAGGGGGCATCTTCCAAGAGACCCAGTACTTC	CASSYSTGGIFQETQYF	-	TRBV6-5	TRBJ2-5	TRBD1
TGTGCCAGCAGTTTATGCACAGCGCAGCTTACCCCAAAAAACATTCAGTACTTC	CASSLCTAQLTPKNIQYF	-	TRBV28	TRBJ2-4	-
TGTGCCTGGAGTATGGGACCGGCCTACGAGCAGTACTTC	CAWSMGPAYEQYF	-	TRBV30	TRBJ2-7	-
TGCAGCGTTGAACCCCGGGGAGGGAGCACAGATACGCAGTATTTT	CSVEPRGGSTDTQYF	-	TRBV29-1	TRBJ2-3	TRBD2
TGCAGCGCCCTAGGGAAGGGCTACACCTTC	CSALGKGYTF	-	TRBV29-1	TRBJ1-2	-
TGCAGTGCTAGAGGTCGGGAGCGGCACGAGCAGTACTTC	CSARGRERHEQYF	-	TRBV20-1	TRBJ2-7	-
TGTGCCAGCAGCCAACCACTAGCGGGAGGGTACAATGAGCAGTTCTTC	CASSQPLAGGYNEQFF	-	TRBV4-2	TRBJ2-1	TRBD2
TGTGCCTGGAGTGACAGGGGCCCTGAAGCTTTCTTT	CAWSDRGPEAFF	-	TRBV30	TRBJ1-1	TRBD1
TGTGCCTGGAGTATCGGGACAGGGGGGACAGATACGCAGTATTTT	CAWSIGTGGTDTQYF	-	TRBV30	TRBJ2-3	TRBD1
TGCGCCAGCAGCCTCGGCTTAGGACGGGGCAATGAGCAGTTCTTC	CASSLGLGRGNEQFF	-	TRBV4-3	TRBJ2-1	-
TGTGCCAGCAGCTTAAATCTTATCGTAGGTTCAAGCTCCTACGAGCAGTACTTC	CASSLNLIVGSSSYEQYF	-	TRBV7-6	TRBJ2-7	-
TGTGCCAGTAGTATGAGTGGGGGGGTTCAGCCCCAGCATTTT	CASSMSGGVQPQHF	-	TRBV19	TRBJ1-5	-
TGTGCCAGCAGCTTCCGACTAGCGGGAGGGCCGCGAGAGACCCAGTACTTC	CASSFRLAGGPRETQYF	once	TRBV13	TRBJ2-5	TRBD2
TGCGCCAGCAGCCAAGATCGGGGGACAGGGGGCGAGCAGTACTTC	CASSQDRGTGGEQYF	-	TRBV4-3	TRBJ2-7	TRBD1
TGTGCCAGCAGTTTAATCGGGGGGATCAATGGCTACACCTTC	CASSLIGGINGYTF	-	TRBV27	TRBJ1-2	-
TGCAGCGCCCCGGGGGTCTGGGGCTACACCTTC	CSAPGVWGYTF	few	TRBV29-1	TRBJ1-2	-
TGTGCCAGCAGTTTCCTCGGGCTAGCCTCCAACGAGCAGTACTTC	CASSFLGLASNEQYF	-	TRBV27	TRBJ2-7	-
TGTGCCAGCAGCTTAACCGGGACAGGGGTCCCCTACAATGAGCAGTTCTTC	CASSLTGTGVPYNEQFF	-	TRBV13	TRBJ2-1	TRBD1
TGTGCCAGCCGACGATTTGGCAGGGTCGACTTAGCCTCCAAAGCAAATCAGCCCCAGCATTTT	CASRRFGRVDLASKANQPQHF	-	TRBV7-8	TRBJ1-5	-
TGCAGCGTTGCACCGGGACAGGGTTCCTACGAGCAGTACTTC	CSVAPGQGSYEQYF	-	TRBV29-1	TRBJ2-7	TRBD1
TGCAGCGTTGCTCAGGCAGACAATGAGCAGTTCTTC	CSVAQADNEQFF	-	TRBV29-1	TRBJ2-1	-
TGTGCCAGCAGCCACATTCCAGGGTTTACCTACGAGCAGTACTTC	CASSHIPGFTYEQYF	once	TRBV6-1	TRBJ2-7	-
TGTGCCAGCAGTTACGTACCGGGAGGTGGCTACAATGAGCAGTTCTTC	CASSYVPGGGYNEQFF	-	TRBV6-5	TRBJ2-1	TRBD2
TGCGCCAGCAGCCCGGGCGACAGTCTGAACACTGAAGCTTTCTTT	CASSPGDSLNTEAFF	-	TRBV5-1	TRBJ1-1	-
TGTGCCAGCAGCGATCGCGGGCCGGGGAACGAGCAGTACTTC	CASSDRGPGNEQYF	-	TRBV7-6	TRBJ2-7	-
TGTGCCAGCAGCCCCGACAGTGAAGCTTTCTTT	CASSPDSEAFF	-	TRBV25-1	TRBJ1-1	-